Following are 25 T cell receptor beta chains from one sample sequenced in a study of cytomegalovirus exposure and HLA in healthy donors. The PCR ran on 60 Vbeta and 13 Jbeta primers. The assay was immunoSEQ multiplex PCR, and TCRdb's table has in-frame clones only and misses some. This table has 100,000 to 120,000 clones, approximately 79% appearing once. The sequenced sample was PBMCs. The receptors stem from a young man in good health and CMV-seropositive.

Of note for this clone: The junction departs from the called germline gene at one end, perhaps through a read error. This sequence joins TRBV7-9 and TRBJ2-3; TRBD2 agrees at 7 bases. The CDR3 contains 16 residues. CDR1 and CDR2 from the germline V gene are SEHNR and FQNEAQ (reference sequence). The CDR3, as DNA: TGTTCCAGCAGCTTAGCGACCGGACTAGGGTTAGATACGCAGTATTTT. Translation gives CSSSLATGLGLDTQYF.

This clone is labeled medium-sized. The chain carries TRBV5-6 and TRBJ1-3, with TRBD1 matching over 9 bases. The CDR3 extends over 15 amino acids. Trimming removed 2 bases from V and 3 bases from J; junction bases left unmatched: 3. Germline loops: CDR1 SGHDT, CDR2 YYEEEE. Written as DNA, the CDR3 is TGTGCCAGCAGCTTACAGGGGGCAGGTGGAAACACCATATATTTT. Residues: CASSLQGAGGNTIYF.

This chain links TRBV5-8 with TRBJ2-7; D not resolved. V lost 5 bases to trimming and J lost 7 bases, with 16 bases between them. The CDR3 totals 13 residues. CDR1 is SGHTS, CDR2 YDEGEE, per germline. CDR3 in amino acids: CASRHLGVREQYF. CDR3 bases: TGTGCCAGCAGGCACCTAGGTGTGAGGGAGCAGTACTTC.

This clone was detected ten times or more. The J gene is TRBJ2-7, the V gene TRBV6-6, with D possibly TRBD2 on 6 matching bases. Trimming took 5 bases from V and 7 from J, leaving 21 bases between them. This CDR3 contains 15 residues. CDR1 is MNHNY and CDR2 is SVGAGI in the germline V gene (reference sequence). CDR3: CASSMKGLASGEQYF. CDR3 DNA: TGTGCCAGCAGTATGAAGGGACTGGCGTCAGGGGAGCAGTACTTC.

V gene TRBV6-1 combines with J gene TRBJ1-6; possible D gene TRBD1, 5 bases. Germline loops: CDR1 MNHNS, CDR2 SASEGT. Trimming shortened V by 1 base and J by 9 bases, and 13 bases separated the two germline ends. The CDR3 sequence is 15 residues long. CDR3 DNA: TGTGCCAGCAGTGAAGGCGGGGGTGTATTTTCACCCCTCCACTTT. This translates into CASSEGGGVFSPLHF.

J is TRBJ1-1 and V is TRBV7-6; possible D gene TRBD1, 6 bases. The germline V and J ends were trimmed by 5 bases and 0 bases, with 13 bases remaining between them. Germline CDR1 reads SGHVS; CDR2 reads FNYEAQ. This CDR3 comprises 15 residues. The CDR3 nucleotides read TGTGCCAGCAGCGCCGGGACACAAATGAACACTGAAGCTTTCTTT. This gives the protein CASSAGTQMNTEAFF. The full variable domain, its missing parts supplied by reference TRBV7-6 and TRBJ1-1, is GAGVSQSPRYKVTKRGQDVALRCDPISGHVSLYWYRQALGQGPEFLTYFNYEAQQDKSGLPNDRFSAERPEGSISTLTIQRTEQRDSAMYRCASSAGTQMNTEAFFGQGTRLTVV.

This chain connects TRBV7-2 to TRBJ2-3; the match to TRBD2 covers 11 bases. The CDR3 consists of 18 residues. Trimming at V came to 4 bases and at J to 3 bases, leaving 12 bases not matched to a gene. From germline, CDR1 is SGHTA and CDR2 FQGNSA. CDR3 sequence reads: CASSSTSGGPPGTDTQYF. The CDR3, as DNA: TGTGCCAGCAGCTCTACTAGCGGGGGCCCGCCAGGTACAGATACGCAGTATTTT.

This sequence joins TRBV4-3 and TRBJ2-7; 11 bases map to TRBD2. CDR1 and CDR2 (germline): LGHNA, YSLEER. The CDR3 contains 16 residues. The J segment lost 4 bases and the V segment lost 0 bases, leaving 5 bases of the junction unmatched. The CDR3 loop reads CASSQDSSGGWYEQYF. The CDR3, as DNA: TGCGCCAGCAGCCAAGATTCTAGCGGGGGGTGGTACGAGCAGTACTTC.

The chain links TRBV7-2 to TRBJ1-1; no reliable D call. Germline CDR1 and CDR2: SGHTA and FQGNSA. This CDR3 is 16 amino acids long. V lost 5 bases and J lost 0, with 16 bases in between. CDR3 in DNA: TGTGCCAGCAGCCCCCAAATCGGACTCATGAACACTGAAGCTTTCTTT. It specifies CASSPQIGLMNTEAFF.

The CDR3 DNA sequence: TGTGCTAGTGCCCTCGCTAGGACAGGGGTCGAGCAGTACTTC. This gives the protein CASALARTGVEQYF. The V gene is TRBV12-5, the J gene TRBJ2-7; 9 bases agree with TRBD1. The CDR3 spans 14 residues. Germline assignment: CDR1 LGHNT and CDR2 FRNRAP. After removal of 7 bases from V and 6 bases from J, the junction contained 10 bases not matched to a gene.

The chain links TRBV12-5 to TRBJ1-2; possibly TRBD1 for D (5 bases). The CDR3 totals 15 residues. The germline gives CDR1 LGHNT, CDR2 FRNRAP. V was trimmed by 0 bases and J by 3 bases, leaving 11 bases between them. DNA of the CDR3: TGTGCTAGTGGTTTGGTACTCCTCAGGGACTATGGCTACACCTTC. This sequence encodes CASGLVLLRDYGYTF.

V gene TRBV4-1 combines with J gene TRBJ1-6; D ambiguous. With 4 bases removed from V and 5 bases from J, the gap between germline ends came to 12 bases. Germline CDR1 MGHRA, CDR2 YSYEKL. This CDR3 is 15 amino acids long. DNA for the CDR3: TGCGCCAGCAGCCTGGGATCGGGGAATAATTCACCCCTCCACTTT. Protein product: CASSLGSGNNSPLHF.

The chain joins TRBV7-9 to TRBJ2-5, with 11 bases that match TRBD2. The germline gives CDR1 SEHNR, CDR2 FQNEAQ (reference sequence). This CDR3 contains 15 residues. The trim removed 5 bases at V and 9 bases at J, leaving 11 bases unmatched. The CDR3 nucleotides read TGTGCCAGCAGCCCCCCGCTAGCGGGGGGTGTGGCCCAGTACTTC. It yields the protein CASSPPLAGGVAQYF.

This clone was recorded once. The chain has TRBV13 and TRBJ2-1; TRBD1 matches at 9 bases. Germline V lookup: CDR1 PRHDT, CDR2 FYEKMQ (reference sequence). V dropped 1 base and J dropped 8; count of bases not matched to a gene: 9. This CDR3 region has 16 residues. In DNA form, the CDR3 reads TGTGCCAGCAGCTTAGTAGTGGACAGGGGTTCTGATGAGCAGTTCTTC. This codes for CASSLVVDRGSDEQFF.

The rearrangement joins TRBV10-3 to TRBJ1-6; TRBD1 matches 7 bases. CDR3 size: 15 residues. V lost 3 bases to trimming and J lost 7 bases; unmatched junction nucleotides: 6. Looked up from germline, CDR1 is ENHRY and CDR2 is SYGVKD. CDR3 DNA sequence: TGTGCCATCAGTGAAGGACAGGACATCAATTCACCCCTCCACTTT. The encoded protein is CAISEGQDINSPLHF.

The chain links TRBV10-2 to TRBJ1-1; D gene uncertain. Trimming shortened V by 6 bases and J by 5 bases, and 16 bases separated the two germline ends. The CDR3 extends over 14 amino acids. Germline V gene sequence: CDR1 WSHSY, CDR2 SAAADI. The CDR3 is CASRGSGVSTEAFF. In nucleotides, the CDR3 is TGCGCCAGCAGGGGGAGCGGGGTTAGTACTGAAGCTTTCTTT.

V is TRBV5-1 and J is TRBJ1-3; unclear D gene. The germline V gene has CDR1 SGHRS and CDR2 YFSETQ. V lost 1 base to trimming and J lost 0 bases, with 8 bases between them. The CDR3 consists of 15 residues. The CDR3 reads CASSLLPSSGNTIYF. For the CDR3, the DNA is TGCGCCAGCAGCTTGCTCCCCAGCTCTGGAAACACCATATATTTT.

A single count supports this clone. CDR3 sequence (DNA): TGTGCCTGGAGGGCAGGGGATGGGGGTGAAGCTTTCTTT. This encodes CAWRAGDGGEAFF. The chain has TRBV30 and TRBJ1-1; possible D gene TRBD1, 6 bases. Trimming left V 3 bases short and J 7 bases short, with 15 bases between. Germline-derived CDR1 and CDR2 are GTSNPN and SVGIG (reference sequence). The CDR3 length is 13 residues.

This clone was counted once. CDR3 sequence: CASSPLTAGENEQFF. In DNA form, the CDR3 reads TGTGCCAGCAGCCCCCTGACTGCGGGGGAAAATGAGCAGTTCTTC. The V gene is TRBV7-2, the J gene TRBJ2-1; TRBD2 agrees at 7 bases. The CDR3 loop spans 15 amino acids. V shed 5 bases, J shed 7 bases, and the junction held 11 bases outside the gene matches. Germline lookup yields CDR1 SGHTA and CDR2 FQGNSA.

The chain uses TRBV7-7 and TRBJ2-7, with 10 bases fitting TRBD1. V was clipped by 5 bases and J by 2 bases; unmatched bases: 3. The CDR3 totals 14 residues. Per germline, CDR1 SSHAT and CDR2 FNYEAQ (reference sequence). CDR3 region: CASSRGQGTYEQYF. The CDR3 DNA reads TGTGCCAGCAGCCGGGGACAGGGGACCTACGAGCAGTACTTC.

The chain couples TRBV7-2 to TRBJ2-5; possible D gene TRBD1, 5 bases. Germline loops: CDR1 SGHTA, CDR2 FQGNSA. With 2 bases removed from V and 3 bases from J, the gap between germline ends came to 19 bases. The CDR3 runs 17 residues. CDR3: CASSLTQPLGRKETQYF. Here the CDR3 DNA reads TGTGCCAGCAGCTTAACCCAACCCCTGGGGCGGAAAGAGACCCAGTACTTC. The variable domain in full, completed from reference TRBV7-2 and TRBJ2-5, reads GAGVSQSPSNKVTEKGKDVELRCDPISGHTALYWYRQSLGQGLEFLIYFQGNSAPDKSGLPSDRFSAERTGGSVSTLTIQRTQQEDSAVYLCASSLTQPLGRKETQYFGPGTRLLVL.

The chain is built from TRBV6-1 and TRBJ1-1; D gene ambiguous. CDR1 MNHNS and CDR2 SASEGT come from the germline V gene. Trimming removed 3 bases at V and 0 bases at J, with 14 bases between. This CDR3 is built from 16 residues. The CDR3 region has the DNA TGTGCCAGCAGTGACCCAGGAAGGCCAATGAACACTGAAGCTTTCTTT. This gives the protein CASSDPGRPMNTEAFF.

The genes are TRBV9 and TRBJ2-1, with TRBD2 matching 8 bases. The germline V gene encodes CDR1 SGDLS and CDR2 YYNGEE. The CDR3 has 13 residues. V lost 3 bases to trimming and J lost 8 bases; unmatched junction nucleotides: 4. The chain's CDR3 is CASSAGGQDEQFF. The DNA of the CDR3 is TGTGCCAGCAGCGCGGGGGGGCAGGATGAGCAGTTCTTC.

J is TRBJ2-5 and V is TRBV19; 12 positions agree with TRBD1. V dropped 5 bases and J dropped 4; count of bases not matched to a gene: 5. The CDR3 has 15 amino acids. The V gene's germline CDR1 is LNHDA and CDR2 SQIVND (reference sequence). CDR3 region: CASSAGTGGRETQYF. CDR3 coding DNA: TGTGCCAGTAGTGCCGGGACAGGGGGCAGAGAGACCCAGTACTTC. Full variable domain (outside the CDR3, taken from reference TRBV19 and TRBJ2-5): DGGITQSPKYLFRKEGQNVTLSCEQNLNHDAMYWYRQDPGQGLRLIYYSQIVNDFQKGDIAEGYSVSREKKESFPLTVTSAQKNPTAFYLCASSAGTGGRETQYFGPGTRLLVL.

V and J are TRBV9 and TRBJ2-3; D may be TRBD1 (6 bases). V lost 5 bases and J 10 bases, leaving 14 bases between the germline ends. The CDR3 covers 12 residues. CDR1 and CDR2 from the germline V gene are SGDLS and YYNGEE. The CDR3 coding sequence is TGTGCCAGCAGTCGTGTACAGGGTTCGCAGTATTTT. Translated, it gives CASSRVQGSQYF.